This T cell receptor (beta chain) appears in the sequencing data of a study of cytomegalovirus exposure and HLA in healthy donors. In the PCR, 60 Vbeta and 13 Jbeta primers were used. TCRdb keeps only in-frame clones here, not all; method: immunoSEQ multiplex PCR. The table includes fewer than 200,000 clones, about 85% detected once. Findings of the study overall: Later analysis demonstrated an association between a missense DCLRE1C variant and TCR beta V- and J-gene trimming. Highest at DRB1 and lowest at HLA-C, TCR association rates differed among HLA loci in a later analysis. For cytomegalovirus status, the classifier reportedly gave diagnoses with high specificity and sensitivity. According to an earlier analysis, most TCR beta V segments yielded productive rearrangements about 90% or about 30% of the time.

About this clone: Antigen unknown.

The length of the CDR3 is 16 residues. In germline, CDR1 is MGHRA, CDR2 YSYEKL. J lost 0 bases, V lost 4 bases, and 7 bases had no gene match. The sequence came from a man between 18 and 29 years old in good health and CMV-seropositive. The sequencing sample was made of PBMCs. The chain uses TRBV4-1 and TRBJ1-1; TRBD1 matches at 8 bases. For the CDR3, the DNA is TGCGCCAGCAGCCTGAGACAGGGGAACATGAACACTGAAGCTTTCTTT. Amino acids: CASSLRQGNMNTEAFF.